The source of this TCR beta chain is a study of T-cell reconstitution after alpha-beta-depleted transplantation in children (dated by TCRdb to the mid-2010s). About the investigation overall: Using TCR repertoire profiling, the study quantitatively followed how T-cell immune reconstitution unfolded in children after TCRalphabeta/CD19-depleted allogeneic hematopoietic cell transplantation. General conclusions and limits of the study: The apparently early recovery of alphabetaT-cell counts about two months after transplant reportedly depended on only several hundred rapidly expanded clones that came from non-depleted graft cells. The frequencies of hyperexpanded clones fell over the following months, and after one year, T-cell counts and TCRbeta diversity were mostly attributed to newly produced T cells. In some patients, high TCRbeta diversity at day 60 was attributed to recipient T cells and intrathymic progenitors that had survived conditioning.

The treatment or condition label on this specimen signifies: allogeneic hematopoietic cell transplantation with graft depleted of TCRalphabeta T cells and CD19 B cells. TCRalphabeta/CD19-depleted allogeneic hematopoietic cell grafts were given to the transplant recipients, all of whom were children. This clonotype showed up many times. What antigen it recognizes has not been identified. No quality values exist for individual bases; no much larger clone is one base distant. The library relied on PCR. The listed sequencing device is Illumina HiSeq 2500. Molecular barcoding was employed in the preparation of TCR libraries, with unique molecular identifiers being used to normalize TCRbeta repertoire quantification. TCRdb applied fastp at Q25 and MiXCR to the public reads, then kept only in-frame beta chains. Identical CDR3 protein sequences are pooled into one entry, listed with their most common genes and DNA. Here the sample has 250,000 to 300,000 distinct CDR3 sequences; around 10% occur a single time. The ten largest clones take up around 20% of the sample.

Via the germline V gene, CDR1 is ENHRY and CDR2 SYGVKD. Cut back by 6 bases and 8 bases, the V and J ends lie 14 bases apart. Including cysteine and phenylalanine, the CDR3 has 13 amino acids. Of the read, only the CDR3 DNA is kept; its 39 bases are in frame from base 1. The sequence links TRBV10-3 to TRBJ2-1, with no confident D gene call. The sequencing here drew on peripheral blood, taken 180 days after TCRalphabeta/CD19-depleted stem cell transplant. The sequence was obtained from a male patient between 2 and 10 years old who had a stem cell transplant for chronic granulomatous disease, so the T cells may come from the graft donor. The CDR3 is CAISRAPSDEQFF. Here is the DNA: TGTGCCATCAGCCGGGCCCCTTCGGATGAGCAGTTCTTC.